This TCR beta chain originates from a study of tumor and adjacent non-tumor tissue in lung cancer. A modified ARM-PCR protocol with three rounds of nested PCR amplified TCRbeta. A single record per CDR3 protein comes from TCRdb applying MiXCR to the multiplex PCR reads. This table has about 43,000 distinct CDR3 sequences, roughly 60% appearing once. This sample's RNA came from whole unsorted tissue. More than 3 cm separated this lung sample from the edge of the tumor. V lost 4 bases and J 4 bases, leaving 11 bases between the germline ends. The CDR3 totals 12 residues. Germline CDR1 is SQVTM and CDR2 is ANQGSEA.

This TCR was sampled from a man aged 50 to 60 with non-small cell lung cancer. Sequenced: distant non-tumor lung tissue. This chain uses TRBV29-1 with TRBJ2-7; D uncertain. The CDR3 bases are TGCAGCGTTGGATCGTTGGCTTACGAGCAGTACTTC. Its protein is CSVGSLAYEQYF.